This TCR beta chain was sequenced in a study of T cells in Graves' hyperthyroidism and ophthalmopathy. Study-wide results and caveats: Blood samples included most of the expanded thyroid clonotypes exceeding 0.001. Ophthalmopathy was predicted by the model a median of approximately six months ahead of onset.

The V segment lost 6 bases and the J segment 5 bases; nucleotides outside the gene matches: 9. Germline V lookup: CDR1 SNHLY, CDR2 FYNNEI. This CDR3 has 15 residues. Exclusion of a patient resulted from uncontrolled infection, other autoimmune disease, pregnancy or lactation. Of note for this clonotype: Its antigen remains unknown.

TCR beta CDR3 regions were amplified from RNA. The HTBI primer set was used in a first-round RT-PCR of the TCR CDR3. Via MiXCR, TCRdb re-called the multiplex PCR reads, giving one row per CDR3 protein. The sample gives 450,000 to 650,000 distinct CDR3 sequences, roughly 18% of which show up once; roughly 15% is in the top ten. This clonotype was obtained from a woman under 30 with Graves' ophthalmopathy. The chain recombines TRBV2 with TRBJ1-4; 7 bases are a match to TRBD1. What was sequenced was blood. The CDR3 DNA sequence: TGTGCCAGCAGGATGACAGGGTTGAGGAATGAAAAACTGTTTTTT. It encodes CASRMTGLRNEKLFF.